The present T cell receptor beta chain was sequenced within a study of regulatory T cells in long-lasting Graves disease. Study-wide findings and caveats: Because few samples were included, accuracy may have been lower.

As to time point: newly diagnosed GD, antithyroid drugs for less than 3 months. PBMCs were the source of the RNA used for TCR sequencing. Those enrolled as patients came out of an endocrinology department in Xi'an, China. Building the TCR beta libraries relied on iRepertoire HTBI primers, and CDR3 regions underwent Arm-PCR. MiXCR, applied by TCRdb to the multiplex PCR reads, yields one record per CDR3 protein. This table holds hundreds of thousands of distinct CDR3 sequences, over 14% found once. This clonotype was seen ten or more times. What it recognizes is unknown. The same sample was also studied in work on T cells in Graves' hyperthyroidism and ophthalmopathy. That paper adds: Stable hyperthyroidism was told apart from ophthalmopathy by a model built on 13 V-J features.

Sequences were derived from peripheral blood mononuclear cells (PBMCs), sampled at new diagnosis, from a patient treated with antithyroid drugs. This receptor was taken from a woman in her 40s with Graves disease.

The CDR3 coding sequence is TGCAGTGCTAGAGTTACAGGGAGGGCAGATACGCAGTATTTT. Protein: CSARVTGRADTQYF. The V call is TRBV20-1, the J call TRBJ2-3, with D tentatively TRBD2 (7 bases). The V and J ends lost 1 base and 4 bases respectively, with 12 bases between them. The CDR3 extends over 14 amino acids. The germline V gene encodes CDR1 DFQATT and CDR2 SNEGSKA (reference sequence).